What follows are 4 T cell receptor beta chains derived from one specimen sequenced in a study of shared clonotypes between healthy human individuals. Clones were read by immunoSEQ multiplex PCR, and TCRdb kept only the in-frame ones, dropping some. The data contain about 470,000 clones, roughly three quarters of them singletons. The sequenced sample was PBMCs. The receptors stem from a woman aged 40 to 50 in good health. Some clones in this sample may be carry-over from other donors' samples.

V and J are TRBV5-4 and TRBJ2-1; 7 bases align to TRBD1. Germline V CDR1 and CDR2: SGHNT, YYREEE (reference sequence). V trimming: 0 bases; J trimming: 2 bases; junction bases outside the gene matches: 5. This CDR3 region has 16 residues. CDR3 nucleotide sequence: TGTGCCAGCAGCTTGGCCCGGGACAGAGCCTACAATGAGCAGTTCTTC. The encoded protein is CASSLARDRAYNEQFF.

The chain employs TRBV18 and TRBJ2-1; D perhaps matches TRBD2 (6 bases). The CDR3 runs to 15 residues. V was shortened by 2 bases and J by 3 bases, with 11 bases between the two germline ends. CDR1 KGHSH and CDR2 LQKENI come from the germline V gene. The CDR3 DNA is TGTGCCAGCTCACCAATGGGAGGAGACTACAATGAGCAGTTCTTC. Its protein product is CASSPMGGDYNEQFF. The full variable domain, completed using reference TRBV18 and TRBJ2-1, is NAGVMQNPRHLVRRRGQEARLRCSPMKGHSHVYWYRQLPEEGLKFMVYLQKENIIDESGMPKERFSAEFPKEGPSILRIQQVVRGDSAAYFCASSPMGGDYNEQFFGPGTRLTVL.

The J gene is TRBJ2-7, the V gene TRBV28; a possible D gene is TRBD1 (5 bases). Germline values: CDR1 MDHEN, CDR2 SYDVKM. The CDR3 runs 17 residues. Trimming cost V 6 bases and J 3 bases, with 24 bases left between them. CDR3 in DNA: TGTGCCAGCAGCCTTGTCGTTTTCAGGGCAAATGGCTACGAGCAGTACTTC. It yields the protein CASSLVVFRANGYEQYF.

The V gene is TRBV9, the J gene TRBJ2-5, with 8 bases fitting TRBD2. The V gene end was trimmed by 0 bases and the J gene end by 3 bases; junction bases not matched to a gene: 7. The CDR3 extends over 16 amino acids. Germline lookup yields CDR1 SGDLS and CDR2 YYNGEE. The CDR3 nucleotides read TGTGCCAGCAGCGTAGATGCCGGGACTAGTAAAGAGACCCAGTACTTC. It is translated as CASSVDAGTSKETQYF.